This T cell receptor beta chain was sequenced for a study of long-term antiretroviral therapy in people with HIV. Sequencing relied on immunoSEQ assay v3.0, run at survey level. Profiled with immunoSEQ multiplex PCR; TCRdb holds only in-frame clones, not every one. The sample holds roughly 25,000 clones, about 79% seen once. V was clipped by 6 bases and J by 3 bases; unmatched bases: 4. There are 15 residues in the CDR3. Per the germline V gene, CDR1 is MNHEY and CDR2 is SVGAGI. This specimen was unsorted PBMCs, taken 0.7 years before starting antiretroviral therapy. This rearrangement joins TRBV6-5 to TRBJ2-1; 11 bases map to TRBD1. The clonotype comes from a man aged 25 to 40 with HIV. CDR3 in DNA: TGTGCCAGCAGGCGGACAGGGGGCCTCTACAATGAGCAGTTCTTC. It codes for CASRRTGGLYNEQFF.